The 3 T cell receptor beta chains given below trace back to one sample, sequenced in a study of radiotherapy plus CTLA-4 blockade in lung cancer. Generated by immunoSEQ multiplex PCR, the TCRdb table keeps only in-frame clones and is missing some. Among about 110,000 clones listed, over 65% were seen once. Material: peripheral blood, obtained from a patient treated with radiotherapy plus ipilimumab. The receptors derive from a human donor with non-small cell lung cancer that progressed on radiotherapy plus ipilimumab. Some clones in this sample may be carry-over from other donors' samples.

A single count supports this clone. The gene calls are TRBV7-6 and TRBJ2-2, with D perhaps given as TRBD1 or TRBD2 (5 bases each). Trimming took 1 base from V and 1 from J, leaving 16 bases between them. The CDR3 is 18 residues long. Germline V lookup: CDR1 SGHVS, CDR2 FNYEAQ. The CDR3 region is CASSLGEGWGKNTGELFF. CDR3 sequence (DNA): TGTGCCAGCAGCTTAGGGGAAGGGTGGGGGAAGAACACCGGGGAGCTGTTTTTT.

The CDR3 DNA reads TGTGCCAGTTCGCCCCCCAGAGAAGTACAGCCCCAGCATTTT. Amino acid sequence: CASSPPREVQPQHF. J is TRBJ1-5 and V is TRBV28; D not resolved. Germline V gene lookup returns CDR1 MDHEN and CDR2 SYDVKM. Trimming left V 9 bases short and J 7 bases short, with 19 bases between. The CDR3 extends over 14 amino acids.

Here the CDR3 reads CASSQDPGFGGYTF. The CDR3 DNA sequence: TGTGCCAGCAGCCAAGACCCGGGGTTTGGAGGCTACACCTTC. The J gene is TRBJ1-2, the V gene TRBV14; D uncertain. Germline V gene sequence: CDR1 SGHDN, CDR2 FVKESK. Between the trimmed V and J ends, which lost 0 bases and 8 bases, there was a span of 13 bases. The CDR3 extends over 14 amino acids.